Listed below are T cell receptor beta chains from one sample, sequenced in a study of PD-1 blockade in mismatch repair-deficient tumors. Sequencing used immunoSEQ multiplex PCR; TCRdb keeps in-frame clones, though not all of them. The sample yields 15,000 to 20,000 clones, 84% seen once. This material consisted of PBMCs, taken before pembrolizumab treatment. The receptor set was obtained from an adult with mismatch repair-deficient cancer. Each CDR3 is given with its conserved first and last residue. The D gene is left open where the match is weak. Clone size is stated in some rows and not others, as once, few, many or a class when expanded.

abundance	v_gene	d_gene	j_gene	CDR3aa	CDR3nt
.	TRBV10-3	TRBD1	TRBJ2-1	CAISDRTGGNEQFF	TGTGCCATCAGTGATCGGACAGGGGGTAATGAGCAGTTCTTC
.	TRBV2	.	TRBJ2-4	CASNGDGNIQYF	TGTGCCAGCAATGGCGACGGGAACATTCAGTACTTC
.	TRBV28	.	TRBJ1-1	CASSLAGHGMNTEAFF	TGTGCCAGCAGTTTAGCCGGACACGGAATGAACACTGAAGCTTTCTTT
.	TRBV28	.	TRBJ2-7	CASSLAGPYEQYF	TGTGCCAGCAGTTTGGCAGGTCCCTACGAGCAGTACTTC
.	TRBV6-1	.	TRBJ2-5	CASSEAMGDWETQYF	TGTGCCAGCAGTGAAGCGATGGGGGACTGGGAGACCCAGTACTTC
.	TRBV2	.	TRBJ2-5	CASSDPAETQYF	TGTGCCAGCAGTGACCCCGCGGAGACCCAGTACTTC
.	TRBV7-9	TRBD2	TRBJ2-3	CASSLGTSGRNTDTQYF	TGTGCCAGCAGCTTAGGGACTAGCGGGAGGAACACAGATACGCAGTATTTT
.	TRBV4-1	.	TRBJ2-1	CASSQGPTGINEQFF	TGCGCCAGCAGCCAAGGACCTACCGGGATCAATGAGCAGTTCTTC
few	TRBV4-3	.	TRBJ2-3	CASSQSTGSQDTQYF	TGCGCCAGCAGCCAATCAACAGGGAGTCAAGATACGCAGTATTTT
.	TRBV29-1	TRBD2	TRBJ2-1	CSVPPGLAGGGDEQFF	TGCAGCGTCCCTCCCGGACTAGCGGGAGGGGGGGATGAGCAGTTCTTC
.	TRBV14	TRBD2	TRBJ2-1	CASSTLAGRYNEQFF	TGTGCCAGCAGCACTTTAGCGGGGCGGTACAATGAGCAGTTCTTC
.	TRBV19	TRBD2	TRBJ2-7	CASSYAGLAVRPYEQYF	TGTGCCAGTAGTTACGCGGGACTAGCAGTGAGACCCTACGAGCAGTACTTC
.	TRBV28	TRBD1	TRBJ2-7	CASRTGTGIYEQYF	TGTGCCAGCAGAACGGGGACAGGGATCTACGAGCAGTACTTC
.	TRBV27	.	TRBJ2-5	CASSWTGRPGDQYF	TGTGCCAGCAGTTGGACGGGGCGACCGGGAGACCAGTACTTC
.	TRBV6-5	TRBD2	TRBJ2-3	CASSRTSGSPDTQYF	TGTGCCAGCAGTCGGACTAGCGGGAGCCCAGATACGCAGTATTTT
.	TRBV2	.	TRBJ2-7	CASSKTHEQYF	TGTGCCAGCAGCAAAACCCACGAGCAGTACTTC
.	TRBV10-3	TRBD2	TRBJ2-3	CAISGTSGRGGTDTQYF	TGTGCCATCAGTGGGACTAGCGGGAGAGGAGGCACAGATACGCAGTATTTT
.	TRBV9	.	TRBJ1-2	CASSVGENYGYTF	TGTGCCAGCAGCGTAGGGGAGAACTATGGCTACACCTTC
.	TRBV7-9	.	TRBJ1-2	CASSLETGAHSGYTF	TGTGCCAGCAGCTTAGAAACCGGGGCCCACAGTGGCTACACCTTC
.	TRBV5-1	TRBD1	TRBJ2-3	CASGGTGGTDTQYF	TGCGCCAGCGGCGGGACAGGGGGCACAGATACGCAGTATTTT
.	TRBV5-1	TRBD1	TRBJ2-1	CASSFPDRVNNEQFF	TGCGCCAGCAGCTTTCCCGACAGGGTTAACAATGAGCAGTTCTTC
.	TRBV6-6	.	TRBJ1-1	CASSLLPRTEAFF	TGTGCCAGCAGTTTGTTGCCGCGCACTGAAGCTTTCTTT
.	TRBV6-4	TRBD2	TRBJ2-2	CASSDGRDTGELFF	TGTGCCAGCAGTGACGGGAGGGACACCGGGGAGCTGTTTTTT
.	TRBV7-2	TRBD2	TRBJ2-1	CASSLGGSRSSYNEQFF	TGTGCCAGCAGCTTAGGCGGGAGTAGGAGCTCCTACAATGAGCAGTTCTTC
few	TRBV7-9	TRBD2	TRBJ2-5	CASSSGGHQETQYF	TGTGCCAGCAGCAGCGGGGGGCACCAAGAGACCCAGTACTTC
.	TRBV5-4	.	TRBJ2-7	CASSYRGAEQYF	TGTGCCAGCAGCTACCGCGGAGCCGAGCAGTACTTC
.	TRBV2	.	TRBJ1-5	CASSEETVVVNQPQHF	TGTGCCAGCAGTGAGGAGACCGTGGTGGTCAATCAGCCCCAGCATTTT
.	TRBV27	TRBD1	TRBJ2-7	CASSSTGTGTGTYEQYF	TGTGCCAGCAGTTCTACCGGGACAGGGACGGGCACCTACGAGCAGTACTTC
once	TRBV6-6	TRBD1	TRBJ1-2	CASRPPGQEMNGYTF	TGTGCCAGCAGACCCCCGGGACAGGAGATGAATGGCTACACCTTC
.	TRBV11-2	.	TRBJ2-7	CASSSRKLAGYYEQYF	TGTGCCAGCAGCTCCCGTAAACTTGCGGGCTACTACGAGCAGTACTTC
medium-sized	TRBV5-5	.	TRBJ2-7	CASSSASYEQYF	TGTGCCAGCAGCTCTGCTAGCTACGAGCAGTACTTC
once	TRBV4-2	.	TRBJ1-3	CASSQGQGNTIYF	TGTGCCAGCAGCCAAGGGCAGGGAAACACCATATATTTT
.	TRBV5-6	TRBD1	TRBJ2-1	CASSLFFAGQGADEQFF	TGTGCCAGCAGCTTGTTTTTTGCGGGACAGGGGGCAGATGAGCAGTTCTTC
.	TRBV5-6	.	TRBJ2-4	CASIRQGSGNIQYF	TGTGCCAGCATCAGGCAGGGGTCCGGAAACATTCAGTACTTC
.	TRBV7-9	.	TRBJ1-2	CASSLNQGSYGYTF	TGTGCCAGCAGCCTAAACCAGGGGTCCTATGGCTACACCTTC
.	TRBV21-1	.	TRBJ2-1	CASSKYTGGYNELFF	TGTGCCAGCAGCAAATATACGGGGGGCTACAATGAGCTCTTCTTC
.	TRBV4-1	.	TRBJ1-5	CASSQERDQPQHF	TGCGCCAGCAGCCAAGAAAGGGATCAGCCCCAGCATTTT
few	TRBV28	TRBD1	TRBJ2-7	CASSTPGGPYEQYF	TGTGCCAGCAGTACCCCAGGGGGCCCCTACGAGCAGTACTTC